This T cell receptor beta chain is drawn from a study of cytomegalovirus exposure and HLA in healthy donors. The PCR had 60 Vbeta and 13 Jbeta primers. Assay: immunoSEQ multiplex PCR; the TCRdb copy retains only in-frame clones and omits some. The repertoire holds about 210,000 clones, with 82% as singletons. For this clone: The antigen remains unidentified. A read error may account for a junction end that differs from germline.

Study findings and constraints: Certain sequence variants were highly shared and formed a cluster, and this cluster was likely a sequencing artifact. Roughly uniform sequencing depth across donors was assumed, possibly incorrectly. Earlier analysis yielded a pattern in which most TCR beta V segments were productive about 90% or about 30% of the time.

This CDR3 contains 15 residues. Germline V gives CDR1 SSHAT, CDR2 FNYEAQ (reference sequence). The sequenced sample was PBMCs. The receptor's source is a man aged 35-49 years in good health and CMV-seropositive. The chain employs TRBV7-7 and TRBJ2-3; 10 nucleotides align to TRBD2. The CDR3: CASSLVAGGADTQYF. The DNA of the CDR3 is TGTGCTAGCAGCTTGGTAGCGGGAGGTGCAGATACGCAGTATTTT.